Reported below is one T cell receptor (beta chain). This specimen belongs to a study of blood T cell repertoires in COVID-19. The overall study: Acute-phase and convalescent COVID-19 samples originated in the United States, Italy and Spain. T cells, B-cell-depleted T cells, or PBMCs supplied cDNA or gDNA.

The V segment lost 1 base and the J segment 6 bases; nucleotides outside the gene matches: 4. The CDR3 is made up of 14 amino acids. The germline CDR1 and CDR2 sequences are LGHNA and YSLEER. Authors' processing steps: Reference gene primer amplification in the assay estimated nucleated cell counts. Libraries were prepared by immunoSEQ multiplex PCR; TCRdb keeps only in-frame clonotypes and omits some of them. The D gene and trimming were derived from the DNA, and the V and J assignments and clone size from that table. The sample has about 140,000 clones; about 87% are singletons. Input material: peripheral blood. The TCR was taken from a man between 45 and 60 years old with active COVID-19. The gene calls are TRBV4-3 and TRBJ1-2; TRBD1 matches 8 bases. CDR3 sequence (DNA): TGCGCCAGCAGCCAAGTGACAGGGGCTAATGGCTACACCTTC. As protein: CASSQVTGANGYTF.